This T cell receptor beta chain was identified during a study of siplizumab effects on memory and regulatory T cells. Some clones are missing from TCRdb's copy, which holds only in-frame ones; the method was immunoSEQ multiplex PCR. This table holds tens of thousands of clones, roughly 94% found once. This clonotype originated in a human donor in good health. The sequenced material came from CD8+ T cells sorted from blood.

The DNA for the CDR3 is TGTGCCAGCAGTCATACGGGGCCAGGTGGAAACACCATATATTTT. This encodes CASSHTGPGGNTIYF. The rearrangement uses TRBV7-8 and TRBJ1-3; D may be TRBD1 (5 bases). Trimming stripped 6 bases from V and 3 bases from J, with 15 bases between. This CDR3 comprises 15 residues. CDR1 SGHVS and CDR2 FQNEAQ come from the germline V gene.